The 2 T cell receptor beta chains given below trace back to one sample, sequenced in a study of T-cell memory formation after mild COVID-19. TCRdb passed the 5' RACE reads through MiXCR, listing each CDR3 protein once. The table records approximately 35,000 distinct CDR3 sequences, under 25% of them present only once. Sequencing input: PBMCs or a T cell subset sorted from them (not recorded which). The source is an adult who had mild COVID-19 (a few samples of this study predate the infection). Cell type and time point are not known.

The gene calls are TRBV11-1 and TRBJ1-1; D is unclear. The CDR3 runs 16 residues. Germline V gene sequence: CDR1 SGHAT, CDR2 FQDESV (reference sequence). Trimming stripped 5 bases from V and 0 bases from J, with 16 bases between. The CDR3 nucleotides are TGTGCCAGCAGCCCGAACAGAGGTAACATGAACACTGAAGCTTTCTTT. Its translation: CASSPNRGNMNTEAFF.

Details on this clonotype: Germline and junction disagree at one end, which may indicate a read error. V usage is TRBV11-1 and J usage is TRBJ1-1; D is unresolved. The CDR3 runs to 12 residues. The germline V gene has CDR1 SGHAT and CDR2 FQDESV (reference sequence). CDR3 DNA: TGTGCCAGCACCTTAATGAACACTGAAGCTTTCTTT. It translates to CASTLMNTEAFF.